This entry describes one TCR beta chain. CDR1 GTSNPN and CDR2 SVGIG come from the germline V gene (reference sequence). Trimming shortened V by 2 bases and J by 2 bases, and 6 bases separated the two germline ends. The CDR3 spans 12 residues. These data come from a study of T cells in localized non-small cell lung cancer. Assay: immunoSEQ multiplex PCR; the TCRdb copy retains only in-frame clones and omits some. The sample comprises about 54,000 clones, around 81% of which are singletons, and 15% to 20% rests with the top ten. This receptor was taken from a female donor older than 55 with stage II squamous cell lung carcinoma. Material: peripheral blood, obtained before any cancer treatment. J is TRBJ2-5 and V is TRBV30; D gene ambiguous. The CDR3 nucleotides read TGTGCCTGGAGTCCGTCACAAGAGACCCAGTACTTC. Translation gives CAWSPSQETQYF.